This TCR beta chain was recovered during a study of blood T cell repertoires in COVID-19 (TCRdb year 2020). For context, the study as a whole: Samples covering the acute and convalescent phases of COVID-19 were provided by collaborators in the United States, Italy and Spain. The prospective study material was composed of cDNA or gDNA derived from T cells, B-cell-depleted T cells, or PBMCs. Subjects who had been exposed to COVID-19, were actively infected with it, or had recovered from it provided the deeply sampled blood TCRbeta repertoires that made up the dataset. The repertoires were released in a freely available public database intended as a resource for research on the immune response to SARS-CoV-2. Samples came from the ongoing ImmuneRACE study (first 160 participants) plus 1,254 subjects from 6 global collaborators. A de-identified subject ID, COVID-19 status, age in years and sex were almost always included in the sample metadata. Where available, HLA class I and class II types were obtained from metadata supplied by the sample provider rather than from assay-based typing.

Whole blood was collected in K2EDTA tubes by collaborating institutions according to the institutions' own protocols. For TCRbeta analysis, collaborators shipped samples as frozen whole blood, isolated PBMCs, or DNA extracted from either of those sample types. V loses 0 bases at its end and J loses 10 bases; junction bases beyond the gene matches: 11. From the germline V gene, CDR1 is SNHLY and CDR2 is FYNNEI. Spanning cysteine to phenylalanine, the CDR3 consists of 17 amino acids. Only the CDR3 DNA is retained, 51 bases long and in frame from the first base. With respect to this clone: The specificity of this receptor is unknown. No qualities accompany the bases; no much larger clone lies one base away.

The immunoSEQ Assay, a bias-controlled multiplex PCR, was used to amplify TCRbeta CDR3 regions from genomic DNA. The authors' analysis ran thus. Nucleated cell counts per sample were estimated from amplification of reference gene primers within the assay. Sequence reads were collapsed and filtered to measure the absolute abundance of every unique TCRbeta CDR3 rearrangement. For each sample, productive Simpson clonality was calculated as the square root of Simpson's diversity index across productive rearrangements. Not all clones reach the TCRdb copy of this immuneACCESS table, which keeps in-frame sequences only. Checked studies attribute under half of the gap to unresolved V genes and leave the rest unexplained. V and J calls and clone size are copied from that table; D and trimming were computed from the DNA. The sample contains 150,000 to 200,000 clones, about three quarters of them found a single time. 2.5% to 3% of the sample belongs to the ten largest clones.

Points the paper makes about the study in general: The amount of clinical and demographic metadata varied by source and participant and was provided uncurated.

This sequence originates from a woman older than 75 with active or convalescent COVID-19. In this chain, TRBV2 is recombined with TRBJ2-1; 11 bases in the junction line up with TRBD2. Sequencing used peripheral blood. The DNA sequence reads TGTGCCAGCAGTGAAGCTAGCTCTAGCGGGGGGAGGTGGGAGCAGTTCTTC. Its protein reads: CASSEASSSGGRWEQFF.